This T cell receptor (beta chain) originates from a study of cytomegalovirus exposure and HLA in healthy donors. In the study overall: Earlier results showed 117 million unique TCR beta sequences derived from approximately 170 million T cells. General study findings and limits: The study recorded 150 to 200 TCR beta chains that were cytomegalovirus-associated.

Germline CDR1 and CDR2: MDHEN and SYDVKM. The CDR3 extends over 15 amino acids. Deletions cut 4 bases from V and 1 base from J, with 8 bases between. PCR used 60 Vbeta primers and 13 Jbeta primers. The table came from immunoSEQ multiplex PCR; TCRdb's copy has only in-frame clones and leaves some out. The sample records approximately 150,000 clones, roughly three quarters being singletons. Notes on this clone: Its antigen is as yet unknown.

The receptor was derived from a male donor in good health and CMV-seronegative. This chain links TRBV28 with TRBJ2-6; possibly TRBD1 for D (6 bases). Sequenced: PBMCs. CDR3 sequence: CASSSRGSGANVLTF. The CDR3 DNA sequence: TGTGCCAGCAGTTCCAGGGGTTCTGGGGCCAACGTCCTGACTTTC.